These 2 T cell receptor beta chains were all obtained from the same sample, sequenced in a study of T cells in Graves' hyperthyroidism and ophthalmopathy. The TCR beta CDR3 regions underwent amplification using RNA transcripts as the source. Using the HTBI primer set, a first-round RT-PCR was run on the TCR CDR3. Using its own MiXCR run on the multiplex PCR reads, TCRdb lists one record per CDR3 protein. The repertoire holds 600,000 to 700,000 distinct CDR3 sequences, with roughly 15% as singletons. The sample consisted of blood. The receptors here all came from a woman aged 40 to 50 with Graves' ophthalmopathy.

This clonotype was detected many times. V usage is TRBV18 and J usage is TRBJ2-7; possible D gene TRBD1, 6 bases. Trimming took 6 bases from V and 6 from J, leaving 15 bases between them. Germline loops: CDR1 KGHSH, CDR2 LQKENI. The CDR3 covers 13 residues. CDR3 nucleotide sequence: TGTGCCAGCTCCCAAGGACAGAAAATCGAGCAGTACTTC. Protein sequence: CASSQGQKIEQYF. Full variable domain (rest looked up from reference TRBV18 and TRBJ2-7): NAGVMQNPRHLVRRRGQEARLRCSPMKGHSHVYWYRQLPEEGLKFMVYLQKENIIDESGMPKERFSAEFPKEGPSILRIQQVVRGDSAAYFCASSQGQKIEQYFGPGTRLTVT.

This clonotype showed up many times. The rearrangement uses TRBV30 and TRBJ2-5, with 14 positions matching TRBD2. The CDR3 covers 16 residues. With 4 bases clipped from V and 6 bases from J, the junction kept 10 bases outside the gene matches. The V gene's germline CDR1 is GTSNPN and CDR2 SVGIG (reference sequence). CDR3 sequence: CAWTRTGTSGRKTQYF. CDR3 in DNA: TGTGCCTGGACCAGAACCGGGACTAGCGGGAGAAAGACCCAGTACTTC.